Below are 10 T cell receptor beta chains sequenced from a single sample in a study of cytomegalovirus exposure and HLA in healthy donors. PCR employed 60 Vbeta and 13 Jbeta primers. The repertoire was sequenced with immunoSEQ multiplex PCR; TCRdb's copy has only in-frame clones and lacks some. The sample lists some 160,000 clones, around 76% occurring once. The material sequenced was PBMCs. The receptors derive from a man aged 35 to 55 in good health and CMV-seronegative.

As to this clone: One end of the junction is discordant with germline, which a read error may explain. This sequence joins TRBV23-1 and TRBJ2-6; 7 nucleotides line up with TRBD1. TRBV23-1 is noted as an ORF with a role that remains uncertain. The CDR3 contains 21 residues. CDR3 sequence: CASSLLLARTGESSGANGLTF. CDR3 in DNA: TGCGCCAGCAGCCTTCTATTAGCTAGGACAGGTGAGAGCTCTGGGGCCAACGGCCTGACTTTC.

This clone was detected only a few times. The chain has TRBV27 and TRBJ1-5; D might be TRBD1 (5 bases). Trimming pared 3 bases from V and 11 bases from J, leaving 14 bases between. Germline CDR1 reads MNHEY; CDR2 reads SMNVEV (reference sequence). The CDR3 totals 13 residues. Written as DNA, the CDR3 is TGTGCCAGCAGTTTTAATACAGGCCTGGCCCAGCATTTT. Translating gives CASSFNTGLAQHF.

The chain carries TRBV7-2 and TRBJ2-2, with D possibly matching TRBD2 (5 bases). V lost 2 bases and J 3 bases, leaving 13 bases between the germline ends. Germline V lookup: CDR1 SGHTA, CDR2 FQGNSA. The CDR3 spans 16 residues. The CDR3 region has the DNA TGTGCCAGCAGCTTAAATGGGCTAGCTGACACCGGGGAGCTGTTTTTT. It translates to CASSLNGLADTGELFF.

The chain combines TRBV6-1 with TRBJ1-1; D is uncertain. This CDR3 region has 15 residues. The ends were cut back, 7 bases at V and 0 bases at J, with 15 bases in the middle. Germline assignment: CDR1 MNHNS and CDR2 SASEGT. CDR3 sequence: CASKEPRRVNTEAFF. CDR3 DNA: TGTGCCAGCAAAGAGCCTCGGAGAGTGAACACTGAAGCTTTCTTT.

The chain joins TRBV6-5 to TRBJ2-7; D gene unclear. Germline assignment: CDR1 MNHEY and CDR2 SVGAGI. The CDR3 extends over 12 amino acids. Trimming removed 8 bases from V and 3 bases from J, with 11 bases in between. The DNA of the CDR3 is TGTGCCAGCTGTCCAGCAGGCTACGAGCAGTACTTC. Translation: CASCPAGYEQYF.

CDR3 in amino acids: CASSLTGASNQPQHF. The CDR3 bases are TGTGCCAGCAGCTTGACAGGGGCTAGCAATCAGCCCCAGCATTTT. The rearrangement links TRBV5-6 to TRBJ1-5; 7 bases match TRBD1. The CDR3 extends over 15 amino acids. The germline V gene encodes CDR1 SGHDT and CDR2 YYEEEE. The ends lost 1 base at V and 0 bases at J; junction bases unmatched: 1.

The rearrangement uses TRBV9 and TRBJ2-2, with D perhaps TRBD2 (6 bases). Per germline, CDR1 SGDLS and CDR2 YYNGEE. This CDR3 contains 14 residues. V was clipped by 0 bases and J by 6 bases, with 9 bases between them. This CDR3 reads CASSVGGEAGELFF. The CDR3 DNA reads TGTGCCAGCAGCGTAGGTGGGGAGGCCGGGGAGCTGTTTTTT.

The chain uses TRBV5-1 and TRBJ2-7; 8 nucleotides match TRBD2. Germline CDR1 is SGHRS and CDR2 is YFSETQ. The ends lost 3 bases at V and 2 bases at J; junction bases unmatched: 4. The CDR3 loop spans 14 amino acids. DNA for the CDR3: TGCGCCAGCAGCTCTACGGGGGGGACCTACGAGCAGTACTTC. The encoded protein is CASSSTGGTYEQYF.

The rearrangement joins TRBV28 to TRBJ1-2, with 9 bases fitting TRBD1. CDR1 is MDHEN, CDR2 SYDVKM, per germline. CDR3 length: 14 residues. The ends lost 5 bases at V and 3 bases at J; junction bases unmatched: 4. The CDR3 nucleotides read TGTGCCAGCAGTACGGACAGGGGATACTATGGCTACACCTTC. As protein: CASSTDRGYYGYTF.

The genes are TRBV7-8 and TRBJ1-5, with D possibly matching TRBD1 (6 bases). With 3 bases removed from V and 8 bases from J, the gap between germline ends came to 23 bases. The germline gives CDR1 SGHVS, CDR2 FQNEAQ. The CDR3 extends over 17 amino acids. CDR3 coding DNA: TGTGCCAGCAGCTTGAGGAGAAAGGGCGCCGAGGGGGAGCCCCAGCATTTT. Translated, it gives CASSLRRKGAEGEPQHF.